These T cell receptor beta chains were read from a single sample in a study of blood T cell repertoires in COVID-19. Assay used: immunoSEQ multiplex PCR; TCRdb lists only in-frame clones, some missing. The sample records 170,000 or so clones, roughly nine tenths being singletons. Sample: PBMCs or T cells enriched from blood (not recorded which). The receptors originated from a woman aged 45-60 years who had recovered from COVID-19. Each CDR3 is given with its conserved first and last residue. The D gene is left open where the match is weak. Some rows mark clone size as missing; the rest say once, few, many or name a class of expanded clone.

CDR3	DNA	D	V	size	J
CASSLRRAYEQYF	TGTGCCAGCAGTTTACGGAGGGCCTACGAGCAGTACTTC	NA	TRBV27	NA	TRBJ2-7
CASSLAGGRYEQYF	TGCGCCAGCAGCTTGGCCGGCGGGAGGTACGAGCAGTACTTC	TRBD2	TRBV5-1	NA	TRBJ2-7
CASSQSGHSYNEQFF	TGTGCCAGCAGCCAATCGGGACACTCCTACAATGAGCAGTTCTTC	NA	TRBV7-2	NA	TRBJ2-1
CATSRTETSGAYEQYF	TGTGCCACCAGCAGAACTGAAACTAGCGGAGCCTACGAGCAGTACTTC	TRBD2	TRBV15	NA	TRBJ2-7
CASSFSGDGNQPQHF	TGCGCCAGCAGCTTCTCAGGGGATGGCAATCAGCCCCAGCATTTT	NA	TRBV5-1	NA	TRBJ1-5
CASLGGSGNEQFF	TGTGCCAGCCTGGGCGGGAGTGGGAATGAGCAGTTCTTC	TRBD2	TRBV7-2	NA	TRBJ2-1
CASCVGQREETQYF	TGTGCCAGCTGTGTCGGACAGAGGGAAGAGACCCAGTACTTC	NA	TRBV2	once	TRBJ2-5
CASSVEWERNEQFF	TGTGCCAGCAGCGTAGAATGGGAGAGGAATGAGCAGTTCTTC	NA	TRBV9	NA	TRBJ2-1
CASSPTRTGIQVYYNSPLHF	TGTGCCAGCAGTCCGACTAGGACAGGAATCCAGGTATATTATAATTCACCCCTCCACTTT	TRBD1	TRBV27	NA	TRBJ1-6
CASSLEAVSYNEQFF	TGCGCCAGCAGCTTGGAAGCGGTCTCCTACAATGAGCAGTTCTTC	NA	TRBV5-1	NA	TRBJ2-1
CASSLGTGYGYTF	TGTGCCAGCAGTTTAGGGACAGGGTATGGCTACACCTTC	TRBD1	TRBV28	NA	TRBJ1-2
CASRSTSGSTHEQYF	TGTGCCAGTCGATCGACTAGCGGGAGCACGCACGAGCAGTACTTC	TRBD2	TRBV19	few	TRBJ2-7
CSARERYEQYF	TGCAGTGCTAGAGAGAGGTACGAGCAGTACTTC	NA	TRBV20-1	NA	TRBJ2-7
CASSQHSGALAKNIQYF	TGTGCCAGCAGCCAACATAGCGGGGCACTAGCCAAAAACATTCAGTACTTC	TRBD2	TRBV5-8	NA	TRBJ2-4
CASSLGGLAQDTQYF	TGCGCCAGCAGCTTAGGGGGACTAGCACAAGATACGCAGTATTTT	TRBD2	TRBV5-1	NA	TRBJ2-3
CASSIPGLTNEQFF	TGTGCCAGTAGTATCCCCGGACTAACCAATGAGCAGTTCTTC	NA	TRBV19	NA	TRBJ2-1
CASSPQRGYNEQFF	TGTGCCAGCTCACCACAGAGAGGCTACAATGAGCAGTTCTTC	NA	TRBV18	NA	TRBJ2-1
CASSLQGARKTQYF	TGTGCCAGTAGTTTACAGGGGGCGCGAAAGACCCAGTACTTC	TRBD1	TRBV19	NA	TRBJ2-5
CASSLGQATVYEQYF	TGTGCCAGCAGCTTAGGACAGGCCACCGTCTACGAGCAGTACTTC	NA	TRBV7-8	NA	TRBJ2-7
CASSGSLAENIQYF	TGTGCCAGCAGCGGGAGTCTAGCGGAAAACATTCAGTACTTC	TRBD2	TRBV7-8	once	TRBJ2-4